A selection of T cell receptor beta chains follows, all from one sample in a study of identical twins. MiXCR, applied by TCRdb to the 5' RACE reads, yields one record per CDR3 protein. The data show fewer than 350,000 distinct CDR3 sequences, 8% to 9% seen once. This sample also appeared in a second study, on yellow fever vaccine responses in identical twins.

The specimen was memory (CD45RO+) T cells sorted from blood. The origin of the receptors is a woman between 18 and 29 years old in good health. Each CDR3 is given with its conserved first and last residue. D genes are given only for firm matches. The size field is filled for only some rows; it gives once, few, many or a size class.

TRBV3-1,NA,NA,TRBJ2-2,TGTGCCAGCAGCCTCCATAACACCGGGGAGCTGTTTTTT,CASSLHNTGELFF
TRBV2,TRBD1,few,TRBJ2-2,TGTGCCAGCAGCTTTACCGGGACAGGGAACACCGGGGAGCTGTTTTTT,CASSFTGTGNTGELFF
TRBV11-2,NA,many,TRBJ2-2,TGTGCCAGCAGATCACCGAACACCGGGGAGCTGTTTTTT,CASRSPNTGELFF
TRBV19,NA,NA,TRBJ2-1,TGTGCCAGCCAGACCCCCGGGACAAAGTACAATGAGCAGTTCTTC,CASQTPGTKYNEQFF
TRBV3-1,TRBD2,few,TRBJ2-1,TGTGCCAGCTCGGGGGGGGGGAAGGCGAATGAGCAGTTCTTC,CASSGGGKANEQFF
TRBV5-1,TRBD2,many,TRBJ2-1,TGCGCCAGCAGCTTGGTCTCTAGCGGGAAGAATGAGCAGTTCTTC,CASSLVSSGKNEQFF
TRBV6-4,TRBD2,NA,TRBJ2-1,TGTGCCAGCAGTTTTAGCGGGGGGGCTGGTGCCAATGAGCAGTTCTTC,CASSFSGGAGANEQFF
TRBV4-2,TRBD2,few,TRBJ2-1,TGTGCCAGCTCCGGGACTAGCGGGATTAGCTCCTACAATGAGCAGTTCTTC,CASSGTSGISSYNEQFF
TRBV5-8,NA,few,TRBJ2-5,TGTGCCAGCAGCGGGAGGACAGTCCAAGAGACCCAGTACTTC,CASSGRTVQETQYF
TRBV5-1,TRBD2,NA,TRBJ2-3,TGCGCCAGCAGCCTGACTAGCGGGGTTGATACCGCTACGCAGTATTTT,CASSLTSGVDTATQYF
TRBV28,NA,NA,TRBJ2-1,TGTGCCAGCAGTTTTCTGGCCAATCTTCGGGAGCAGTTCTTC,CASSFLANLREQFF
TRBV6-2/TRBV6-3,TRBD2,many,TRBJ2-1,TGTGCCAGCAGTACCCCTGGGAACGGGAGGGTAAATGAGCAGTTCTTC,CASSTPGNGRVNEQFF
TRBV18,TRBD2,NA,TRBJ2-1,TGTGCCAGCTCCCCTAAGGAGCGGGAGGGAGGTGAGCAGTTCTTC,CASSPKEREGGEQFF
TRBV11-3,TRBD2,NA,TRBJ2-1,TGTGCCAGCAGCTTAGCCCTAGCGGGACCCTACAATGAGCAGTTCTTC,CASSLALAGPYNEQFF
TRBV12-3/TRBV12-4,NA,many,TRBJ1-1,TGTGCCAGCAGTTTATTTCAGGGGAAAGCTTTCTTT,CASSLFQGKAFF
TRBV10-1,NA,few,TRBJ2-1,TGCGCCAGCAGCCGCGGGACAGTCTCCTACAATGAGCAGTTCTTC,CASSRGTVSYNEQFF
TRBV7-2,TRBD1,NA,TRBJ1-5,TGTGCCAGCAGCTTAGGACAGGGGCGGTCTCAGCCCCAGCATTTT,CASSLGQGRSQPQHF
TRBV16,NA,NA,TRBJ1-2,TGTGCCAGCAGCCAATCGGGAAACTATGGCTACACCTTC,CASSQSGNYGYTF
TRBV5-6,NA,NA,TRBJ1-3,TGTGCCAGCAGCTTGGACAGCCTCTCTGGAAACACCATATATTTT,CASSLDSLSGNTIYF
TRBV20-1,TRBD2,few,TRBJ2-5,TGCAGTGCTAGGGCTGCGGGGGGACATGACACCAACCAAGAGACCCAGTACTTC,CSARAAGGHDTNQETQYF
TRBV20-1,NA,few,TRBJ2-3,TGCAGTGCTAGAGATGGAAAGGGGACCACAGATACGCAGTATTTT,CSARDGKGTTDTQYF
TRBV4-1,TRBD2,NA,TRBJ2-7,TGCGCCAGCAGCCAAGCTAGCGGGAGGGTTTACGAGCAGTACTTC,CASSQASGRVYEQYF
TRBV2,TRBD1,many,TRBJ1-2,TGTGCCAGCAGGATAGGACAGGGATCCTACACCTTC,CASRIGQGSYTF
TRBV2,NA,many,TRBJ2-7,TGTGCCAGCAGCCCGGACAGGTTTGGAGGGGAGCAGTACTTC,CASSPDRFGGEQYF
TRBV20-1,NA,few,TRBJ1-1,TGCAGTGCTCCTACCCCACAGAAGAACACTGAAGCTTTCTTT,CSAPTPQKNTEAFF
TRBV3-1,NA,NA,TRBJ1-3,TGTGCCAGCAGCCAATGGCAGGCGAACACCATATATTTT,CASSQWQANTIYF
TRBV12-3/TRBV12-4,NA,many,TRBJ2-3,TGTGCCAGCAGTTTAAACTCAGATACGCAGTATTTT,CASSLNSDTQYF
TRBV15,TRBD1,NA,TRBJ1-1,TGTGCCACCAGCAGACAGGGGGACACTGAAGCTTTCTTT,CATSRQGDTEAFF
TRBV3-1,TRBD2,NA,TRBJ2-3,TGTGCCAGCAGCCAAGAGGGAATAGCGGGAAACACAGATACGCAGTATTTT,CASSQEGIAGNTDTQYF
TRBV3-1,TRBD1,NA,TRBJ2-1,TGTGCCAGCAGCCAAACTGCCGGGACAGGGGGTAGTGAGCAGTTCTTC,CASSQTAGTGGSEQFF
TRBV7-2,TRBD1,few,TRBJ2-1,TGTGCCAGCAGCACGGACCGGGACAGAAGCCTACATGAGCAGTTCTTC,CASSTDRDRSLHEQFF
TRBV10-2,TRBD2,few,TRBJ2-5,TGCGCCAGCAGCCATCCCGTTCAGCGGGGGGGCCTGGAGACCCAGTACTTC,CASSHPVQRGGLETQYF
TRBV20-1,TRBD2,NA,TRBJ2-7,TGCAGTGGACTTGGAGCGGGAGGGGAGTCCTACGAGCAGTACTTC,CSGLGAGGESYEQYF
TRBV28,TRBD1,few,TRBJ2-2,TGTGCCAGCAGTTCAGGACGTTTTCGGCGACAGGGGCGGGCGAACACCGGGGAGCTGTTTTTT,CASSSGRFRRQGRANTGELFF
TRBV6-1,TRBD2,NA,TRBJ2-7,TGTGCCAGCAGTGAAGCGCTTCGATGGGCTAGCGGACTCTCCTACGAGCAGTACTTC,CASSEALRWASGLSYEQYF
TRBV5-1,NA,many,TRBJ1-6,TGCGCCAGCAGCTTTGGGCAGGGCGGAGAAAATTCACCCCTCCACTTT,CASSFGQGGENSPLHF
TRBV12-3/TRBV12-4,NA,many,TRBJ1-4,TGTGCCAGCAGTTTATCACAGGGCCATGAAAAACTGTTTTTT,CASSLSQGHEKLFF
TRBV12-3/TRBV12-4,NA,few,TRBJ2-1,TGTGCCAGCAGTTTATCCCTGGTGGGAGTCGATGAGCAGTTCTTC,CASSLSLVGVDEQFF
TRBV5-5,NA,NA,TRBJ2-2,TGTGCCAGCAGCTTCTTACAGTTCAACACCGGGGAGCTGTTTTTT,CASSFLQFNTGELFF
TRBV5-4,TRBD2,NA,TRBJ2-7,TGTGCCAGCAGCTTGGGTGGCGGGAGACGCTACGAGCAGTACTTC,CASSLGGGRRYEQYF
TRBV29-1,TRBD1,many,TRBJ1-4,TGCAGCGTCACCCCGGACAGGTGGGGTGAAAAACTGTTTTTT,CSVTPDRWGEKLFF
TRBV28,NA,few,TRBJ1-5,TGTGCCAGCAGTAGGCCCCAGAGAGTTAAACCTCAGCCCCAGCATTTT,CASSRPQRVKPQPQHF
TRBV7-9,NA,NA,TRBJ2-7,TGTGCCAGCAGCCACGTGCAGAGGGGTTACGAGCAGTACTTC,CASSHVQRGYEQYF
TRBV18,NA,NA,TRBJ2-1,TGTGCCAGCTCACCGGGGCTAGCAAGCTCCTACAATGAGCAGTTCTTC,CASSPGLASSYNEQFF
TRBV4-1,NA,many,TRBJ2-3,TGCGCCAGCAGCTCCTCCCCACTCCTAAATACAGATACGCAGTATTTT,CASSSSPLLNTDTQYF